A single sample is the source of the 25 T cell receptor beta chains below, sequenced in a study of identical twins. TCRdb re-derived calls from the 5' RACE reads in MiXCR, one entry per CDR3 protein. The profile shows hundreds of thousands of distinct CDR3 sequences, roughly 6.2% of them singletons. The sequencing sample was made of naive T cells sorted from blood. Receptor source: a man between 18 and 35 years old in good health.

This clonotype turned up a few times. The chain combines TRBV27 with TRBJ1-2, with 8 bases fitting TRBD1. The V and J ends lost 6 bases and 2 bases, in that order; junction bases with no gene match: 8. This CDR3 is 15 amino acids long. Per the germline V gene, CDR1 is MNHEY and CDR2 is SMNVEV (reference sequence). CDR3 loop: CASSRVRTGNYGYTF. The CDR3 DNA reads TGTGCCAGCAGCCGCGTCCGGACAGGGAACTATGGCTACACCTTC.

This clonotype was counted at least ten times. This chain connects TRBV7-6 to TRBJ2-1, with D perhaps matching TRBD2 (6 bases). Trimming removed 1 base at V and 6 bases at J, with 13 bases between. The CDR3 sequence is 15 residues long. Germline lookup yields CDR1 SGHVS and CDR2 FNYEAQ. This chain's CDR3 is CASSLGSQAGNEQFF. CDR3 nucleotides: TGTGCCAGCAGCTTAGGCAGTCAAGCGGGCAATGAGCAGTTCTTC.

This clonotype was counted only a few times. This chain connects TRBV25-1 to TRBJ1-5; no reliable D call. V was shortened by 2 bases and J by 3 bases, with 8 bases between the two germline ends. CDR3 length equals 14 residues. Germline lookup yields CDR1 MGHDK and CDR2 SYGVNS. The CDR3 loop reads CASSEAGINQPQHF. CDR3 bases: TGTGCCAGCAGTGAAGCAGGCATCAATCAGCCCCAGCATTTT.

This clonotype was found a few times. V is TRBV27 and J is TRBJ2-3; D possibly corresponds to TRBD1 (7 bases). Germline assignment: CDR1 MNHEY and CDR2 SMNVEV (reference sequence). V lost 4 bases and J 2 bases, leaving 13 bases between the germline ends. This CDR3 is 15 amino acids long. The CDR3 sequence is CASSSPGGITDTQYF. CDR3 sequence (DNA): TGTGCCAGCAGTTCACCAGGGGGGATCACAGATACGCAGTATTTT.

This clonotype showed up many times. The V and J genes are TRBV24-1 and TRBJ2-3, with TRBD2 as a possible D gene (5 bases). V was clipped by 9 bases and J by 4 bases, with 10 bases between them. CDR1 is KGHDR and CDR2 is SFDVKD in the germline V gene. The CDR3 is 12 amino acids. The chain's CDR3 is CATRSGADTQYF. The CDR3 DNA reads TGTGCCACCCGGAGCGGAGCAGATACGCAGTATTTT.

This clonotype was observed a handful of times. The chain combines TRBV29-1 with TRBJ2-2, with D perhaps TRBD1 (5 bases). This CDR3 region has 12 residues. Germline CDR1 reads SQVTM; CDR2 reads ANQGSEA. Trimming shortened V by 6 bases and J by 5 bases, and 10 bases separated the two germline ends. In DNA, the CDR3 is TGCAGCGTCCGACGACAGACCGGGGAGCTGTTTTTT. This sequence encodes CSVRRQTGELFF.

This clonotype showed up many times. The chain is built from TRBV7-6 and TRBJ2-7; the match to TRBD2 covers 8 bases. The V gene end was trimmed by 5 bases and the J gene end by 2 bases; junction bases not matched to a gene: 8. This CDR3 is 15 amino acids long. The germline gives CDR1 SGHVS, CDR2 FNYEAQ. The chain's CDR3 is CASSPAGDMTYEQYF. CDR3 nucleotide sequence: TGTGCCAGCAGCCCAGCGGGAGATATGACCTACGAGCAGTACTTC. The whole variable domain, remainder taken from reference TRBV7-6 and TRBJ2-7, is GAGVSQSPRYKVTKRGQDVALRCDPISGHVSLYWYRQALGQGPEFLTYFNYEAQQDKSGLPNDRFSAERPEGSISTLTIQRTEQRDSAMYRCASSPAGDMTYEQYFGPGTRLTVT.

The chain recombines TRBV4-2 with TRBJ1-1; D gene uncertain. Germline V gene data show CDR1 as LGHNA and CDR2 as YNFKEQ. The CDR3 spans 13 residues. V dropped 1 base and J dropped 5 bases, with 8 bases sitting between them. The CDR3 DNA reads TGTGCCAGCAGCCAAGGACGCGAGACTGAAGCTTTCTTT. This sequence encodes CASSQGRETEAFF.

This clonotype has at least ten counts. The genes are TRBV7-9 and TRBJ1-1, with D hard to call. Germline-derived CDR1 and CDR2 are SEHNR and FQNEAQ (reference sequence). This CDR3 spans 10 amino acids. Trimming removed 5 bases at V and 7 bases at J, with 5 bases between. CDR3 sequence: CASSVYEAFF. CDR3 bases: TGTGCCAGCAGCGTCTATGAAGCTTTCTTT.

This clonotype was counted at least ten times. The V gene is TRBV20-1, the J gene TRBJ2-5, with 11 bases lining up with TRBD2. V lost 0 bases to trimming and J lost 5 bases; unmatched junction nucleotides: 2. Germline CDR1 is DFQATT and CDR2 is SNEGSKA (reference sequence). The CDR3 is 14 residues long. CDR3 DNA sequence: TGCAGTGCTAGAGACTGGACTAGCGGGGAGACCCAGTACTTC. It is translated as CSARDWTSGETQYF.

The chain uses TRBV7-3 and TRBJ2-2; TRBD2 aligns across 7 bases. V lost 1 base, J lost 7 bases, and 9 bases stayed unmatched. The germline V gene encodes CDR1 SGHTA and CDR2 FQGTGA. The CDR3 covers 16 residues. The CDR3 coding sequence is TGTGCCAGCAGCTTAAGGGGCGGGAGCCTGGTCGGGGAGCTGTTTTTT. It yields the protein CASSLRGGSLVGELFF.

The sample holds a few counts of this clonotype. The CDR3 nucleotides are TGCGCCAGCAGAAAAACTAGCGGGGCCTACAATGAGCAGTTCTTC. Translating gives CASRKTSGAYNEQFF. The gene calls are TRBV5-1 and TRBJ2-1, with TRBD2 matching over 10 bases. The ends lost 5 bases at V and 2 bases at J; junction bases unmatched: 4. Germline V gives CDR1 SGHRS, CDR2 YFSETQ. CDR3 length: 15 amino acids.

This clonotype was seen repeatedly, ten times or more. The J gene is TRBJ1-2, the V gene TRBV29-1; D gene ambiguous. CDR3 length: 14 residues. CDR1 and CDR2 (germline): SQVTM, ANQGSEA. Trimming pared 7 bases from V and 0 bases from J, leaving 15 bases between. CDR3 loop: CSAPQPLSNYGYTF. The CDR3 DNA follows: TGCAGCGCCCCTCAGCCCTTATCTAACTATGGCTACACCTTC.

This clonotype was seen at least ten times. The J gene is TRBJ2-2, the V gene TRBV10-3, with 7 bases matching TRBD1. The CDR3 runs 14 residues. The V gene end was trimmed by 7 bases and the J gene end by 4 bases; junction bases not matched to a gene: 6. Germline CDR1 reads ENHRY; CDR2 reads SYGVKD. CDR3 sequence: CAITGTGVTGELFF. CDR3 nucleotides: TGTGCCATCACCGGAACAGGGGTCACCGGGGAGCTGTTTTTT.

There are a few counts of this clonotype. J is TRBJ1-6 and V is TRBV7-6, with D uncertain. The CDR3 length is 14 residues. With 1 base removed from V and 9 bases from J, the gap between germline ends came to 10 bases. Germline CDR1 SGHVS, CDR2 FNYEAQ. CDR3 residues: CASSLEPGSSPLHF. The CDR3 region has the DNA TGTGCCAGCAGCTTAGAACCGGGTAGTTCACCCCTCCACTTT.

The sample holds many counts of this clonotype. The gene calls are TRBV24-1 and TRBJ2-5, with D tentatively TRBD1 or TRBD2 (5 bases each). Germline CDR1 and CDR2: KGHDR and SFDVKD. The CDR3 extends over 13 amino acids. The V end was cut by 9 bases, the J end by 3 bases, with 13 bases between. CDR3 amino acids: CATSGTAEETQYF. The CDR3 DNA follows: TGTGCCACCTCTGGGACGGCGGAAGAGACCCAGTACTTC.

This clonotype was observed at least ten times. The V gene is TRBV27, the J gene TRBJ1-1, with no clear D. Germline loops: CDR1 MNHEY, CDR2 SMNVEV (reference sequence). Trimming left V 7 bases short and J 4 bases short, with 13 bases between. The CDR3 is 13 amino acids. In DNA form, the CDR3 reads TGTGCCAGCAATGAGGTAGGGAGCACTGAAGCTTTCTTT. This encodes CASNEVGSTEAFF.

This clonotype showed up many times. This chain uses TRBV29-1 with TRBJ2-2; 8 positions agree with TRBD2. The ends lost 5 bases at V and 1 base at J; junction bases unmatched: 9. The germline gives CDR1 SQVTM, CDR2 ANQGSEA. The CDR3 loop spans 16 amino acids. This CDR3 reads CSVSTSGGMNTGELFF. Here the CDR3 DNA reads TGCAGCGTTTCAACTAGCGGTGGTATGAACACCGGGGAGCTGTTTTTT.

The table lists this clonotype with a few counts. V is TRBV18 and J is TRBJ2-5; 9 bases map to TRBD2. Germline V gives CDR1 KGHSH, CDR2 LQKENI. V lost 5 bases to trimming and J lost 5 bases; unmatched junction nucleotides: 15. The CDR3 runs to 17 residues. In DNA, the CDR3 is TGTGCCAGCTCATCCACGGGCGCGACTAGCGGTCGGGAGACCCAGTACTTC. It encodes CASSSTGATSGRETQYF.

V gene TRBV7-9 combines with J gene TRBJ1-3; D is unresolved. The germline V gene has CDR1 SEHNR and CDR2 FQNEAQ (reference sequence). The CDR3 sequence is 14 residues long. Trimming pared 1 base from V and 7 bases from J, leaving 11 bases between. The CDR3 coding sequence is TGTGCCAGCAGCTTAGAGGTGCCAGGCAACACCATATATTTT. Protein sequence: CASSLEVPGNTIYF.

This clonotype was counted many times. The chain carries TRBV12-3 or TRBV12-4 and TRBJ1-6; 8 nucleotides line up with TRBD1. Unmatched junction bases numbered 7, after V lost 6 bases and J lost 12 bases. The CDR3 covers 13 residues. In DNA form, the CDR3 reads TGTGCCAGCAGCCTTACAGGGGGTTTACCCCTCCACTTT. It yields the protein CASSLTGGLPLHF.

This clonotype was seen repeatedly, ten times or more. The chain combines TRBV7-2 with TRBJ2-7; 7 bases agree with TRBD1. The CDR3 runs to 15 residues. From germline, CDR1 is SGHTA and CDR2 FQGNSA. Unmatched junction bases numbered 6, after V lost 1 base and J lost 3 bases. The CDR3: CASSLDVGDSYEQYF. As DNA, the CDR3 is TGTGCCAGCAGCTTAGACGTAGGGGACAGCTACGAGCAGTACTTC.

This clonotype was recorded at least ten times. V usage is TRBV28 and J usage is TRBJ2-1; D is undetermined. The CDR3 contains 13 residues. V shed 6 bases and J shed 2 bases, with 8 bases lying between them. Germline CDR1 is MDHEN and CDR2 is SYDVKM. The CDR3 spells CASRSEAYNEQFF. Here the CDR3 DNA reads TGTGCCAGCAGGTCCGAGGCCTACAATGAGCAGTTCTTC.

This clonotype was observed at least ten times. The J gene is TRBJ2-3, the V gene TRBV12-3 or TRBV12-4; 7 bases are shared with TRBD2. CDR3 length: 17 amino acids. V shed 3 bases, J shed 0 bases, and the junction held 9 bases outside the gene matches. CDR3 loop: CASSLFGGSSSTDTQYF. The CDR3 DNA sequence: TGTGCCAGCAGTTTGTTCGGCGGGAGTTCGAGCACAGATACGCAGTATTTT.

This clonotype was found many times. The rearrangement joins TRBV7-9 to TRBJ2-2; D not resolved. The CDR3 consists of 17 residues. The germline gives CDR1 SEHNR, CDR2 FQNEAQ (reference sequence). With 0 bases removed from V and 0 bases from J, the gap between germline ends came to 11 bases. CDR3 DNA: TGTGCCAGCAGCTTAGCCCCTACTGACCCGAACACCGGGGAGCTGTTTTTT. Amino acids: CASSLAPTDPNTGELFF.